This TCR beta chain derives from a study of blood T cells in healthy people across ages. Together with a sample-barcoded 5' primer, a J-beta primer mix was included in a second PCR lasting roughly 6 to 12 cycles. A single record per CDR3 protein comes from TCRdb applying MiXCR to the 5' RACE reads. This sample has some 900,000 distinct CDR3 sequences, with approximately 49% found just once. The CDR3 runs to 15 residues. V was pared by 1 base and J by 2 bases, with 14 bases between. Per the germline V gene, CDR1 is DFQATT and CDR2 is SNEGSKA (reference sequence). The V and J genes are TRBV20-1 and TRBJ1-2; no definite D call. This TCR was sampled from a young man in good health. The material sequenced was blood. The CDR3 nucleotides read TGCAGTGCTAGAGGGAACAGAGAGATCAACTATGGCTACACCTTC. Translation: CSARGNREINYGYTF.